Shown below are 3 T cell receptor beta chains from a single sample sequenced in a study of monozygotic twins with cystic fibrosis. Assay used: immunoSEQ multiplex PCR; TCRdb lists only in-frame clones, some missing. The profile shows 30,000 to 45,000 clones, roughly 84% of them singletons. Specimen: blood. The source of these receptors is a girl aged 2 to 9 with cystic fibrosis.

V is TRBV2 and J is TRBJ2-7; weak D call: TRBD2 (5 bases). CDR1 SNHLY and CDR2 FYNNEI come from the germline V gene. Trimming left V 6 bases short and J 6 bases short, with 21 bases between. This CDR3 is 15 amino acids long. CDR3 sequence reads: CASRASETGLLEQYF. Written as DNA, the CDR3 is TGTGCCAGCAGGGCATCCGAGACCGGACTTCTCGAGCAGTACTTC.

The chain has TRBV4-3 and TRBJ1-1; 9 positions agree with TRBD1. CDR1 LGHNA and CDR2 YSLEER come from the germline V gene. The CDR3 extends over 15 amino acids. After removal of 3 bases from V and 5 bases from J, the junction contained 7 bases not matched to a gene. CDR3 coding DNA: TGCGCCAGCAGCCACGGTACACAGGGGGCTACTGAAGCTTTCTTT. It encodes CASSHGTQGATEAFF.

This sequence joins TRBV27 and TRBJ2-7, with D perhaps matching TRBD1 or TRBD2 (5 bases each). The V gene lost 8 bases and the J gene lost 0 bases, with 8 bases spanning the gap. In germline, CDR1 is MNHEY, CDR2 SMNVEV (reference sequence). The CDR3 contains 12 residues. The CDR3 DNA is TGTGCCAGCGGGACGGTCTCCTACGAGCAGTACTTC. As protein: CASGTVSYEQYF.